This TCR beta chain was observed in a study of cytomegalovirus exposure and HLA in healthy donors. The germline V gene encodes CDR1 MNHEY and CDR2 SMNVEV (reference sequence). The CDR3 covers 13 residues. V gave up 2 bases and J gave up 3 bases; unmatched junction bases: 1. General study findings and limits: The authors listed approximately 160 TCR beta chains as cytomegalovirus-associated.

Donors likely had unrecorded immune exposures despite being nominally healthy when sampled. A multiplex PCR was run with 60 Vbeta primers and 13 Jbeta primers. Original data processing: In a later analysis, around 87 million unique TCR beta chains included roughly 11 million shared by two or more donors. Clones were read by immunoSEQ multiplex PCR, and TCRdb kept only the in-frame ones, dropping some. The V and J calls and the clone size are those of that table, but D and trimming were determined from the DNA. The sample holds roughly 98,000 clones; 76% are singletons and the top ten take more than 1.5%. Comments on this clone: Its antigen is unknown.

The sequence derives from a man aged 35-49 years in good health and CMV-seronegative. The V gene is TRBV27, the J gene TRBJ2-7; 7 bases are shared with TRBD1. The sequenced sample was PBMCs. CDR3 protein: CASSLGTDYEQYF. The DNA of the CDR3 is TGTGCCAGCAGTTTAGGGACAGACTACGAGCAGTACTTC.